The rows below give T cell receptor beta chains drawn from one sample of a study of cytomegalovirus exposure and HLA in healthy donors. The data were produced by immunoSEQ multiplex PCR, yet TCRdb's version contains in-frame clones alone and is incomplete. This sample has approximately 100,000 clones, with 60% to 75% found just once. What was sequenced was PBMCs. The receptors were sampled from a man aged 50 to 59 in good health and CMV-seronegative. Each CDR3 is given with its conserved first and last residue. D genes are given only for firm matches. Some rows have no size entry. The others give once, few or many, or a class for an expanded clone.

.	TRBJ2-6	TRBD1	TRBV18	CASSVGRQGTLSGANVLTF	TGTGCCAGCTCAGTCGGTCGACAGGGAACCCTCTCTGGGGCCAACGTCCTGACTTTC
once	TRBJ1-1	.	TRBV30	CAWSVPPGGSFF	TGTGCCTGGAGTGTACCCCCGGGGGGTTCTTTCTTT
.	TRBJ1-5	.	TRBV2	CASSPTGIKQPQHF	TGTGCCAGCAGTCCAACAGGGATAAAACAGCCCCAGCATTTT
.	TRBJ2-2	TRBD2	TRBV5-1	CASTFSGRTGELFF	TGCGCCAGCACCTTTAGCGGGAGGACCGGGGAGCTGTTTTTT
.	TRBJ2-7	TRBD2	TRBV7-9	CASSLGAGGTYEQYF	TGTGCCAGCAGCTTAGGAGCGGGAGGGACCTACGAGCAGTACTTC
.	TRBJ2-5	.	TRBV15	CATSTGSRLQETQYF	TGTGCCACCAGCACCGGCTCTAGACTCCAAGAGACCCAGTACTTC
.	TRBJ2-5	.	TRBV28	CASSFPFFQDTETQYF	TGTGCCAGCAGTTTCCCTTTCTTCCAGGACACAGAGACCCAGTACTTC
once	TRBJ2-7	.	TRBV27	CASRSLLSNEQYF	TGTGCCAGCAGATCCCTTTTGAGCAACGAGCAGTACTTC
once	TRBJ2-1	.	TRBV18	CASSPHLDEQFF	TGTGCCAGCTCACCGCACTTGGATGAGCAGTTCTTC
.	TRBJ1-1	TRBD1	TRBV5-1	CASSRTGGRDGTEAFF	TGCGCCAGCAGCCGGACAGGGGGAAGGGACGGGACTGAAGCTTTCTTT
few	TRBJ2-4	.	TRBV21-1	CASSSEGQAVAKNIQYF	TGTGCCAGCAGCTCGGAAGGACAGGCTGTAGCCAAAAACATTCAGTACTTC
.	TRBJ2-3	TRBD1	TRBV9	CASSVVGQANATDTQYF	TGTGCCAGCAGCGTAGTAGGACAGGCCAACGCCACAGATACGCAGTATTTT
.	TRBJ2-7	.	TRBV30	CAWTTGLPPYEQYF	TGTGCCTGGACCACGGGTCTTCCCCCCTACGAGCAGTACTTC
.	TRBJ2-1	TRBD1	TRBV7-9	CASSTGQANNEQFF	TGTGCCAGCAGCACCGGACAGGCAAACAATGAGCAGTTCTTC
once	TRBJ1-1	TRBD1	TRBV13	CASSLEDRGRVNGAFF	TGTGCCAGCAGCTTAGAGGACAGGGGTCGAGTGAACGGGGCTTTCTTT
.	TRBJ2-7	TRBD2	TRBV6-5	CASSSRLAGGYEQYF	TGTGCCAGCAGTTCCCGACTAGCGGGGGGGTACGAGCAGTACTTC
.	TRBJ1-5	.	TRBV10-2	CASSSGFTSQPQHF	TGCGCCAGCAGCTCAGGGTTCACGAGTCAGCCCCAGCATTTT
.	TRBJ1-6	TRBD1	TRBV19	CASSPGTVYNSPLHF	TGTGCCAGTAGTCCCGGGACAGTATATAATTCACCCCTCCACTTT
.	TRBJ2-5	.	TRBV28	CASRTLIGAQYF	TGTGCCAGCAGGACGCTTATAGGGGCGCAGTACTTC
few	TRBJ2-3	.	TRBV6-1	CAGTHSSTDTQYF	TGTGCCGGAACCCACAGCAGCACAGATACGCAGTATTTT
.	TRBJ2-2	TRBD2	TRBV9	CASSILPGTSNTGELFF	TGTGCCAGCAGCATCCTTCCCGGGACTAGTAACACCGGGGAGCTGTTTTTT
.	TRBJ1-2	.	TRBV28	CASSAGGSHYGYTF	TGTGCCAGCAGTGCGGGGGGTTCGCACTATGGCTACACCTTC
few	TRBJ2-3	TRBD2	TRBV29-1	CSVGLVAGGDTQYF	TGCAGCGTTGGCTTGGTAGCGGGGGGGGATACGCAGTATTTT
.	TRBJ2-7	.	TRBV5-1	CASSRGGSSYEQYF	TGCGCCAGCAGTAGGGGGGGCTCGAGCTACGAGCAGTACTTC
.	TRBJ1-6	.	TRBV5-6	CASSLGQGYNSPLHF	TGTGCCAGCAGCTTGGGCCAGGGATACAATTCACCCCTCCACTTT
.	TRBJ2-7	.	TRBV30	CAWSYSDYEQYF	TGTGCCTGGAGTTACTCCGACTACGAGCAGTACTTC
.	TRBJ2-1	.	TRBV9	CASSVAGFSYNEQFF	TGTGCCAGCAGCGTAGCCGGTTTCTCCTACAATGAGCAGTTCTTC
.	TRBJ2-7	TRBD1	TRBV4-1	CASSPGTVSPYEQYF	TGCGCCAGCAGCCCTGGGACAGTCTCCCCCTACGAGCAGTACTTC
.	TRBJ2-5	TRBD2	TRBV28	CASSPSGLAVQETQYF	TGTGCCAGCAGTCCCTCGGGACTAGCGGTACAAGAGACCCAGTACTTC
few	TRBJ2-1	TRBD1	TRBV5-1	CASSSTGQGVNEQFF	TGCGCCAGCAGCTCAACGGGACAGGGTGTCAATGAGCAGTTCTTC
.	TRBJ1-1	.	TRBV7-9	CASSLIQGSTEAFF	TGTGCCAGCAGCTTAATCCAGGGTAGCACTGAAGCTTTCTTT
.	TRBJ2-2	TRBD2	TRBV4-2	CASSQELAGNTGELFF	TGTGCCAGCAGCCAAGAACTAGCGGGAAACACCGGGGAGCTGTTTTTT
once	TRBJ2-3	.	TRBV5-1	CASSLESAGRGPDTQYF	TGCGCCAGCAGCTTGGAGTCGGCGGGCCGAGGCCCAGATACGCAGTATTTT
.	TRBJ2-3	TRBD1	TRBV28	CASSLRAGGETDTQYF	TGTGCCAGCAGTTTAAGGGCAGGGGGAGAAACAGATACGCAGTATTTT
.	TRBJ1-2	.	TRBV19	CASRSIPSRGFNYGYTF	TGTGCCAGTAGGAGTATCCCGAGCAGGGGTTTTAACTATGGCTACACCTTC
.	TRBJ2-5	.	TRBV7-9	CASSAQLGGFGTQYF	TGTGCCAGCAGCGCCCAGCTAGGGGGTTTCGGGACCCAGTACTTC
once	TRBJ2-2	TRBD2	TRBV7-9	CASTPSGSATGELFF	TGTGCCAGCACCCCTAGCGGGAGTGCCACCGGGGAGCTGTTTTTT
.	TRBJ1-5	.	TRBV12-2	CASRLFGVGGLNQPQHF	TGTGCAAGTCGCTTATTCGGGGTTGGAGGTCTTAATCAGCCCCAGCATTTT
once	TRBJ2-5	TRBD2	TRBV5-8	CASSSGTSEETQYF	TGTGCCAGCAGCTCCGGGACTAGCGAAGAGACCCAGTACTTC
.	TRBJ1-5	TRBD1	TRBV19	CASTWQGQGSNQPQHF	TGTGCCAGTACCTGGCAGGGACAGGGAAGCAATCAGCCCCAGCATTTT
.	TRBJ2-7	.	TRBV11-2	CASSLADVRYEQYF	TGTGCCAGCAGCTTAGCCGACGTGAGGTACGAGCAGTACTTC
.	TRBJ2-1	.	TRBV7-9	CASSPVYNEQFF	TGTGCCAGCAGCCCAGTCTACAATGAGCAGTTCTTC
.	TRBJ2-5	TRBD1	TRBV9	CASSPQGARQETQYF	TGTGCCAGCAGCCCTCAGGGGGCTCGCCAAGAGACCCAGTACTTC
.	TRBJ1-1	.	TRBV7-3	CASSLGVGGREAFF	TGTGCCAGCAGCTTAGGGGTCGGGGGTCGCGAAGCTTTCTTT
.	TRBJ2-7	TRBD2	TRBV28	CASSHGTSGYEQYF	TGTGCCAGCAGTCACGGGACTAGCGGCTACGAGCAGTACTTC
.	TRBJ2-3	.	TRBV7-9	CASSLEEGTQYF	TGTGCCAGCAGCTTAGAAGAGGGTACGCAGTATTTT
.	TRBJ2-2	TRBD2	TRBV28	CASSLLTGGRAGELFF	TGTGCCAGCAGTTTACTTACGGGAGGGCGGGCCGGGGAGCTGTTTTTT
.	TRBJ2-3	.	TRBV27	CASSLGGSADTQYF	TGTGCCAGCAGTTTGGGTGGGAGTGCAGATACGCAGTATTTT
.	TRBJ2-5	.	TRBV5-1	CASSLEIKTSETQYF	TGCGCCAGCAGCTTGGAAATAAAGACAAGCGAGACCCAGTACTTC
.	TRBJ1-2	.	TRBV28	CASGGLGGYGYTF	TGTGCCAGCGGGGGTCTGGGGGGCTATGGCTACACCTTC
.	TRBJ2-1	TRBD2	TRBV4-1	CASSGLAGGNEQFF	TGCGCCAGCAGCGGCCTAGCGGGAGGGAATGAGCAGTTCTTC
.	TRBJ2-1	TRBD2	TRBV29-1	CSVGGLDYNEQFF	TGCAGCGTTGGGGGACTAGATTACAATGAGCAGTTCTTC
.	TRBJ2-7	.	TRBV21-1	CASSEGQGFYEQYF	TGTGCCAGCAGCGAGGGACAGGGTTTCTACGAGCAGTACTTC
few	TRBJ2-7	.	TRBV30	CAWTRLDRSYEQYF	TGTGCCTGGACCAGACTCGACAGATCCTACGAGCAGTACTTC
.	TRBJ2-1	.	TRBV9	CASSPLTQGAEQFF	TGTGCCAGCAGCCCCCTTACCCAGGGCGCTGAGCAGTTCTTC